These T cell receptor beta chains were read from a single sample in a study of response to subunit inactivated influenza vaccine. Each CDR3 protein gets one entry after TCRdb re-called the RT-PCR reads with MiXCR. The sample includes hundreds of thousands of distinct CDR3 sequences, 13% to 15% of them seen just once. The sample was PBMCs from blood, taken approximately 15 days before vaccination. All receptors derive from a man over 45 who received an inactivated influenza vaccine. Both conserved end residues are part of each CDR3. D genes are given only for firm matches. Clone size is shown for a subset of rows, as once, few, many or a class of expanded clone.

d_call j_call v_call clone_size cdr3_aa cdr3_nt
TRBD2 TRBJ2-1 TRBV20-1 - CCARETSGDIRGNEQFF TGCTGTGCTAGAGAGACTAGCGGGGACATTCGGGGCAATGAGCAGTTCTTC
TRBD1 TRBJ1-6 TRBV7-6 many CASSSRGDRVHSPLHF TGTGCCAGCAGCTCAAGAGGGGACAGGGTCCATTCACCCCTCCACTTT
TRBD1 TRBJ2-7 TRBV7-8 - CASSVTGAYEQYF TGTGCCAGCAGCGTGACAGGGGCTTACGAGCAGTACTTC
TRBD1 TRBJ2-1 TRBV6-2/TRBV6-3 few CASRPQGAYNEQFF TGTGCCAGCAGGCCTCAGGGGGCCTACAATGAGCAGTTCTTC
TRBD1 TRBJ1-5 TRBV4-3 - CASSQVYLDRDQPQHF TGCGCCAGCAGCCAAGTCTATCTGGACAGGGATCAGCCCCAGCATTTT
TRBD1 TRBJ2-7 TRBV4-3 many CASSQRDRGPYEQYF TGCGCCAGCAGCCAGCGGGACAGGGGGCCGTACGAGCAGTACTTC
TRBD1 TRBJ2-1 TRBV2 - CASSEAPLWDRVNEQFF TGTGCCAGCAGTGAAGCCCCCTTATGGGACAGGGTTAATGAGCAGTTCTTC
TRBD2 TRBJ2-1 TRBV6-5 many CASSYSGSGVTEQFF TGTGCCAGCAGTTACTCGGGTAGCGGGGTGACGGAGCAGTTCTTC
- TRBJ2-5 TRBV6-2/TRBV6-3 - CASSRAGNLAETQYF TGTGCCAGCAGTAGGGCGGGTAATCTAGCAGAGACCCAGTACTTC
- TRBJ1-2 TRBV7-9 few CASSARDPEGGYTF TGTGCCAGCAGCGCAAGGGACCCCGAGGGAGGCTACACCTTC
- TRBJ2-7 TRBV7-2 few CASSLRASVAYEQYF TGTGCCAGCAGCTTGCGGGCTTCGGTGGCCTACGAGCAGTACTTC
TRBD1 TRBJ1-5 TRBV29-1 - CSVEGRGGQPQHF TGCAGCGTTGAAGGGCGAGGGGGCCAGCCCCAGCATTTT
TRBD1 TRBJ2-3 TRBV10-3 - CAISGGQGPDTQYF TGTGCCATCAGCGGCGGACAGGGTCCAGATACGCAGTATTTT
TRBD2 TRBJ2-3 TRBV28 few CASRPRGVRGSQYTQYF TGTGCCAGCAGGCCGCGGGGGGTGAGGGGATCACAATATACGCAGTATTTT
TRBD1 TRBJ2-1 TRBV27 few CASSPDRGRHNEQFF TGTGCCAGCAGTCCCGACAGGGGGCGCCACAATGAGCAGTTCTTC